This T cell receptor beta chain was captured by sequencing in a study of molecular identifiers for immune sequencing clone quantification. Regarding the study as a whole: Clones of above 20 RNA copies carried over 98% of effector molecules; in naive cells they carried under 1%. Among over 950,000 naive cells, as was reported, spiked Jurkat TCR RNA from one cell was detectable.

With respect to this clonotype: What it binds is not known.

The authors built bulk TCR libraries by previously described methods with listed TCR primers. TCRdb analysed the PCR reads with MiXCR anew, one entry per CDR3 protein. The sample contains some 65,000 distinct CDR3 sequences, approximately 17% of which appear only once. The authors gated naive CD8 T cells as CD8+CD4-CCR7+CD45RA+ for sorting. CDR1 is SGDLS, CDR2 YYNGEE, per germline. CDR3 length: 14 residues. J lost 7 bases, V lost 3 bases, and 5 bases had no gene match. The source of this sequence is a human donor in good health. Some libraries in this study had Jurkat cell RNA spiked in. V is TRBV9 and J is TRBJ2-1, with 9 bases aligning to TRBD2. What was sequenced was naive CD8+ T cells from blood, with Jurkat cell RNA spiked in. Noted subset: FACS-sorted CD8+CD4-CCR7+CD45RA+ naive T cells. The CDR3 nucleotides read TGTGCCAGCAGCGAGGGACTAGCTCCAAATGAGCAGTTCTTC. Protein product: CASSEGLAPNEQFF.